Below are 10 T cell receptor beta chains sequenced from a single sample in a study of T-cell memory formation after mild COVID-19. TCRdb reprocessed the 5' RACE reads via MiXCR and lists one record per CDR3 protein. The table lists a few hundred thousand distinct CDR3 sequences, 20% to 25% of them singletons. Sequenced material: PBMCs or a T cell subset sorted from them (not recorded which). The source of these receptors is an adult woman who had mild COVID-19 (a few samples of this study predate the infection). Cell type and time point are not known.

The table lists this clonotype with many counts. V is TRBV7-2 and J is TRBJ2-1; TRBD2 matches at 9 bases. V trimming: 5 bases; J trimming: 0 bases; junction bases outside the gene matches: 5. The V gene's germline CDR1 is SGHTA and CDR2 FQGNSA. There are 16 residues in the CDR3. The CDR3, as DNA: TGTGCCAGCAGCCTTGATAGCGGGAGCTCCTACAATGAGCAGTTCTTC. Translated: CASSLDSGSSYNEQFF.

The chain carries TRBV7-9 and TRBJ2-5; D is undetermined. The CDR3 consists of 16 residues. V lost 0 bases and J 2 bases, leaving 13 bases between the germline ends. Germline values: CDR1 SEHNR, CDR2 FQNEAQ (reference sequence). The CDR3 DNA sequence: TGTGCCAGCAGCTTAGCGGTCGTAGGGTGGCAAGAGACCCAGTACTTC. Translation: CASSLAVVGWQETQYF.

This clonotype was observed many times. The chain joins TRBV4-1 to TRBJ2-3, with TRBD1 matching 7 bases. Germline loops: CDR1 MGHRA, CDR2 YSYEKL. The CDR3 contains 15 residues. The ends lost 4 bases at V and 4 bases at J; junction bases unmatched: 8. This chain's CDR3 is CASSRGTVPADTQYF. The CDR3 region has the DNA TGCGCCAGCAGCCGGGGGACAGTCCCAGCAGATACGCAGTATTTT.

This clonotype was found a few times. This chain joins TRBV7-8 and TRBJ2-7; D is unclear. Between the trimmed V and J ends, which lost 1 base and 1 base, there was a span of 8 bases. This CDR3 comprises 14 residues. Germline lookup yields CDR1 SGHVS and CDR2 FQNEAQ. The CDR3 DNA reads TGTGCCAGCAGCTTAGGCGCCCGATCCTACGAGCAGTACTTC. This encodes CASSLGARSYEQYF.

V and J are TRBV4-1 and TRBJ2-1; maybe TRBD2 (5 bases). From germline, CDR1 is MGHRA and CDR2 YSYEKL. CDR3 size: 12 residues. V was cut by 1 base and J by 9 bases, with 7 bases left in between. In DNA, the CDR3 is TGCGCCAGCAGCCAAGTGGGGAGTGAGCAGTTCTTC. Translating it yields CASSQVGSEQFF.

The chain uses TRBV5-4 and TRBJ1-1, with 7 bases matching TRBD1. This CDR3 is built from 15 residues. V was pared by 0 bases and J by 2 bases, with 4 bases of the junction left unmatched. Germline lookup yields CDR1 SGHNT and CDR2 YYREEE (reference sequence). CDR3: CASSLADRDNTEAFF. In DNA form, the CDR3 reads TGTGCCAGCAGCTTGGCTGACAGGGACAACACTGAAGCTTTCTTT.

The CDR3 DNA is TGTGCCAGCAGGTTTGGTCCGGGCTACGAGCAGTACTTC. Its translation is CASRFGPGYEQYF. J is TRBJ2-7 and V is TRBV27; D not certain. CDR1 and CDR2 (germline): MNHEY, SMNVEV (reference sequence). The germline V and J ends were trimmed by 6 bases and 3 bases, with 12 bases remaining between them. This CDR3 has 13 amino acids.

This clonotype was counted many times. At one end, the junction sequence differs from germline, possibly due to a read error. For the CDR3, the DNA is TGCGCCAGCAGCTTAGAAGGGGGTAATCAGCCCCAGCATTTT. Its protein is CASSLEGGNQPQHF. The chain is built from TRBV7-9 and TRBJ1-5, with D possibly TRBD1 on 6 matching bases. In germline, CDR1 is SEHNR, CDR2 FQNEAQ (reference sequence). The CDR3 has 14 amino acids.

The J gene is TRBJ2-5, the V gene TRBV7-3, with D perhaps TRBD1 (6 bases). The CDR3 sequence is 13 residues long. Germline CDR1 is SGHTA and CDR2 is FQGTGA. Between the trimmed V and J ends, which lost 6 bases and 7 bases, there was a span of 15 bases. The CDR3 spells CASSYDQGWTQYF. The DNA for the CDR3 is TGTGCCAGCAGTTACGACCAGGGGTGGACCCAGTACTTC.

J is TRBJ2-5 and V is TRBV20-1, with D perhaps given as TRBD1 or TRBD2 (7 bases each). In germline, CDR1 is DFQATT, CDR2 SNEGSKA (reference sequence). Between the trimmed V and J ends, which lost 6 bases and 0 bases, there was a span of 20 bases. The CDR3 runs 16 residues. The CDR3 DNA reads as TGCAGTGCCCAAAGCCCAGGGAGGGGGCACCAAGAGACCCAGTACTTC. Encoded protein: CSAQSPGRGHQETQYF.